A single T cell receptor (beta chain) is shown here with its context. Its antigen is unidentified. MiXCR, run by TCRdb on the reads, gives a single entry per CDR3 protein. The table lists 450,000 to 650,000 distinct CDR3 sequences, roughly 42% of them singletons, with about 48% in the top ten. This record belongs to a study of T cell repertoires in cytomegalovirus infection. Study background: As its CMV epitopes, the study selected recently identified HLA-C-restricted and well-studied HLA-B-restricted targets. Both a matching HLA type and CMV infection were indicated by public TCR beta signatures.

The CDR3 loop spans 17 amino acids. The germline V gene encodes CDR1 SGHRS and CDR2 YFSETQ. V was clipped by 0 bases and J by 2 bases; unmatched bases: 9. The study, taken as a whole, reports: In two of eight donors, the top clonotype was HLA-C-restricted CMV-specific. Totalled public TCR beta family frequency picked out people who carried CMV plus the relevant HLA.

This TCR derives from a human donor in good health (CMV status not recorded). Some clones in this sample may be carry-over from other donors' samples. The starting material was cultured PBMCs, obtained from culture after CMV antigen stimulation. This sequence joins TRBV5-1 and TRBJ2-3; 7 nucleotides agree with TRBD2. The CDR3 DNA follows: TGCGCCAGCAGCTTGGGCCTAGGCGGGGGTTACACAGATACGCAGTATTTT. It is translated as CASSLGLGGGYTDTQYF. Complete variable domain (other parts from reference TRBV5-1 and TRBJ2-3): KAGVTQTPRYLIKTRGQQVTLSCSPISGHRSVSWYQQTPGQGLQFLFEYFSETQRNKGNFPGRFSGRQFSNSRSEMNVSTLELGDSALYLCASSLGLGGGYTDTQYFGPGTRLTVL.